This T cell receptor (beta chain) stems from a study of CD8+ T cells in alopecia areata. On the study more broadly: For the treated group, dosing was oral tofacitinib at 5 to 10 mg twice daily. People stayed on tofacitinib for 6 to 18 months, then stopped the drug for 6 months. Study findings and constraints: Alopecia totalis/universalis scalp especially showed more expanded CD8+ clones than normal scalp. Scalp sample data also include resident alphabeta T cells from normal skin.

As to this clone: Its antigen remains unidentified. This sample includes further DNA sequences coding for the same CDR3.

CDR1 is GTSNPN, CDR2 SVGIG, per germline (reference sequence). The CDR3 covers 13 residues. V lost 3 bases and J lost 4; bases outside the gene matches: 2. TCR sequencing used cDNA made by reverse transcription of extracted RNA. The repertoire was sequenced with immunoSEQ multiplex PCR; TCRdb's copy has only in-frame clones and lacks some. This sample yields over 200,000 clones, of which about 60% are seen a single time; 0.45% belongs to the top ten. The chain employs TRBV30 and TRBJ1-5, with 8 bases matching TRBD1. The source material was CD4+ T cells sorted from blood, sampled at week 0. The TCR sequence derives from a human donor with alopecia areata. The CDR3 sequence: CAWRGQGNQPQHF. The CDR3 DNA reads as TGTGCCTGGAGAGGACAGGGTAATCAGCCCCAGCATTTT.